Listed below are T cell receptor beta chains from one sample, sequenced in a study of blood T cell repertoires in COVID-19. Profiled with immunoSEQ multiplex PCR; TCRdb holds only in-frame clones, not every one. The sample records 140,000 to 150,000 clones, less than 90% being singletons. Sequencing was done on a sample of peripheral blood. The receptor source for this set is a man younger than 40 with COVID-19, enrolled during active disease. CDR3s leave out the opening cysteine and the closing phenylalanine or tryptophan. The D gene is left open where the match is weak. Clone size appears in some rows only: once, few, many, or a class for an expanded clone.

J	size	D	length	V	CDR3
TRBJ1-4	NA	NA	10	TRBV30	AWSVTEEKLF
TRBJ2-2	few	NA	11	TRBV30	AWSVGGGGELF
TRBJ1-4	once	NA	14	TRBV7-2	ASSLSGAISNEKLF
TRBJ1-3	NA	NA	13	TRBV6-1	ASSEGTNTGNTIY
TRBJ1-1	few	NA	13	TRBV4-3	ASSQDRTGLTEAF
TRBJ2-7	NA	TRBD2	14	TRBV30	AWSVKGLAGGYEQY
TRBJ2-7	once	TRBD1	10	TRBV19	ASSITGVEQY
TRBJ2-5	once	NA	12	TRBV18	ASSPQAQTETQY
TRBJ2-7	few	NA	14	TRBV9	ASSVQADRQTYEQY
TRBJ2-1	NA	TRBD2	14	TRBV11-2	ASSLGRRGGYNEQF
TRBJ1-1	NA	NA	12	TRBV27	ASRLTALNTEAF
TRBJ2-7	NA	NA	12	TRBV27	ASQLASSSYEQY
TRBJ1-1	NA	TRBD1	17	TRBV5-3	ARSLQGPIRRDMNTEAF
TRBJ2-7	few	NA	11	TRBV5-4	ASSPESSREQY
TRBJ2-1	NA	TRBD1	12	TRBV10-3	AIARRGLYNEQF
TRBJ1-6	NA	NA	12	TRBV7-9	ASSYDFLRSPLH
TRBJ2-7	NA	NA	13	TRBV7-2	ASSLGLAISYEQY
TRBJ1-5	NA	NA	12	TRBV30	AWDPGQSNQPQH
TRBJ1-2	NA	NA	11	TRBV28	ASELGRRGGYT
TRBJ2-7	NA	TRBD1	13	TRBV19	ASSTRQGEGYEQY
TRBJ2-3	few	TRBD2	13	TRBV7-8	ASSALGGSEDTQY
TRBJ2-3	NA	TRBD1	12	TRBV5-1	ASSSGQVTDTQY
TRBJ1-3	NA	NA	14	TRBV4-2	ASSQDGHFSGNTIY
TRBJ1-3	NA	NA	12	TRBV19	ASSLRVRANTIY
TRBJ2-1	NA	NA	14	TRBV21-1	ASSTPSGRYYNEQF
TRBJ2-7	NA	NA	12	TRBV12-2	ASRTDRSGGEQY
TRBJ2-3	NA	TRBD1	13	TRBV24-1	ATSEPGQGTDTQY
TRBJ2-1	few	NA	12	TRBV11-2	ASSRTRSYNEQF
TRBJ1-6	NA	NA	12	TRBV6-5	ASSAGPYNSPLH
TRBJ1-3	NA	NA	13	TRBV5-6	ASTPGLFSGNTIY
TRBJ1-1	NA	NA	10	TRBV3-1/TRBV3-2	ASSQSRSEAF
TRBJ1-3	NA	NA	12	TRBV6-6	ASRNTDSGNTIY
TRBJ1-2	NA	NA	8	TRBV29-1	SVDQNGYT
TRBJ2-5	NA	NA	13	TRBV21-1	ASSKGTGETETQY
TRBJ1-1	few	NA	12	TRBV25-1	ASSDVQGNTEAF
TRBJ2-7	NA	NA	17	TRBV11-3	ASSTRLGELGRGTYEQY
TRBJ1-1	NA	NA	12	TRBV2	ASSDLGPNTEAF
TRBJ2-3	NA	TRBD2	13	TRBV30	AWSLTGGGTDTQY
TRBJ1-5	NA	NA	12	TRBV28	ASTPRGIYQPQH
TRBJ1-3	once	NA	11	TRBV9	ASSGGTSRTIY
TRBJ1-5	NA	TRBD1	12	TRBV19	ASRVTGANQPQH
TRBJ1-2	NA	NA	13	TRBV27	ASSFSWQGTYGYT
TRBJ2-7	few	TRBD1	12	TRBV2	ASKGDRLYAEQY
TRBJ1-2	NA	TRBD1	12	TRBV30	AWSRDREIDGYT
TRBJ2-1	NA	NA	14	TRBV5-6	ASSLVLYNQGDEQF
TRBJ2-7	NA	TRBD2	11	TRBV6-5	ASTVASGYEQY
TRBJ1-1	NA	NA	12	TRBV10-3	AIRPQGRNTEAF
TRBJ2-7	once	TRBD1	12	TRBV11-1	ASSSTGVLREQY
TRBJ1-2	NA	NA	14	TRBV28	ASSSPGGGFYYGYT
TRBJ2-3	once	NA	12	TRBV6-5	ASSYTGNTDTQY
TRBJ2-7	NA	TRBD1	12	TRBV7-9	ASSLGTGGHEQY
TRBJ1-1	NA	NA	13	TRBV20-1	SARGRGQSNTEAF
TRBJ2-7	NA	TRBD2	11	TRBV5-4	ASSLGLAGGTY
TRBJ2-3	NA	TRBD2	13	TRBV28	ASSVRLAGTDTQY
TRBJ2-7	NA	NA	12	TRBV5-4	ASSLEDSSYEQY
TRBJ2-2	few	TRBD2	18	TRBV11-2	ASSLDVGLAGVANTGELF
TRBJ2-3	NA	TRBD2	11	TRBV28	ASSLSGGDTQY